The 2 T cell receptor beta chains below all came from one sample that was sequenced in a study of blood T cell repertoires in COVID-19. Only in-frame clones appear in the TCRdb table, and some are missing; sequencing was by immunoSEQ multiplex PCR. Of over 75,000 clones in the sample, around 84% were seen once. Sequencing was performed on peripheral blood. These receptors were obtained from a woman aged 45-65 years with acute or convalescent COVID-19.

Written as DNA, the CDR3 is TGTGCCAGCAGTGGGACTAGCGGGAGTCTAGCTGAGCAGTTCTTC. Residues: CASSGTSGSLAEQFF. The chain is built from TRBV2 and TRBJ2-1; 13 bases align to TRBD2. The trim removed 4 bases at V and 9 bases at J, leaving 6 bases unmatched. This CDR3 is 15 amino acids long. Germline CDR1 SNHLY, CDR2 FYNNEI.

V and J are TRBV2 and TRBJ1-1; D possibly corresponds to TRBD1 (6 bases). CDR3 length: 16 residues. CDR1 SNHLY and CDR2 FYNNEI come from the germline V gene. The germline V and J ends were trimmed by 5 bases and 0 bases, with 16 bases remaining between them. In DNA, the CDR3 is TGTGCCAGCAGTAGAGGGGGATCCCTCATGAACACTGAAGCTTTCTTT. Protein product: CASSRGGSLMNTEAFF.